This TCR beta chain was identified in a study of sequential checkpoint blockade in melanoma. Specified treatment: randomized to nivolumab then ipilimumab (arm A) or the reverse (arm B). Sequencing used immunoSEQ multiplex PCR; TCRdb keeps in-frame clones, though not all of them. The table lists under 6,500 clones, around 26% of them singletons. Germline CDR1 and CDR2: KGHSH and LQKENI. The CDR3 contains 15 residues. Trimming pared 5 bases from V and 7 bases from J, leaving 18 bases between. The origin of this receptor is a human donor with melanoma. The sequenced sample was tumor tissue (inferred from file names), obtained from a patient given nivolumab and ipilimumab in sequence. This chain joins TRBV18 and TRBJ2-1; D may be TRBD1 or TRBD2 (5 bases each). The CDR3: CASSVRREPGNEQFF. In DNA form, the CDR3 reads TGTGCCAGCTCAGTTAGAAGGGAGCCAGGGAATGAGCAGTTCTTC.